The next 16 T cell receptor beta chains were all read from a single sample in a study of blood T cell repertoires in COVID-19. Using immunoSEQ multiplex PCR, the repertoire was profiled, and TCRdb retains in-frame clones only, with some absent. The sample has under 400,000 clones; 88% are singletons. Sequencing was performed on PBMCs or T cells enriched from blood (not recorded which). The source of these receptors is a woman under 40 who had been exposed to COVID-19.

The rearrangement uses TRBV5-1 and TRBJ2-2, with D possibly matching TRBD1 (5 bases). There are 13 residues in the CDR3. The V end was cut by 5 bases, the J end by 4 bases, with 9 bases between. The germline CDR1 and CDR2 sequences are SGHRS and YFSETQ. CDR3 residues: CASRGDTTGELFF. The CDR3 DNA follows: TGCGCCAGCAGAGGGGATACCACCGGGGAGCTGTTTTTT.

The chain recombines TRBV20-1 with TRBJ1-1; D uncertain. V was trimmed by 3 bases and J by 5 bases, leaving 7 bases between them. Germline V gene data show CDR1 as DFQATT and CDR2 as SNEGSKA (reference sequence). The CDR3 sequence is 11 residues long. The CDR3 sequence: CSARYGTEAFF. In DNA, the CDR3 is TGCAGTGCTAGGTACGGGACTGAAGCTTTCTTT.

V gene TRBV9 combines with J gene TRBJ1-2, with TRBD1 matching 7 bases. The germline gives CDR1 SGDLS, CDR2 YYNGEE. The length of the CDR3 is 16 residues. V was clipped by 4 bases and J by 1 base; unmatched bases: 10. CDR3 in amino acids: CASSLPQGEGNYGYTF. CDR3 in DNA: TGTGCCAGCAGCCTTCCTCAGGGGGAAGGTAACTATGGCTACACCTTC.

This clone was recorded a few times. The CDR3 spells CSVRTVRTGELFF. The CDR3 DNA reads as TGCAGCGTTAGGACAGTACGAACCGGGGAGCTGTTTTTT. This sequence joins TRBV29-1 and TRBJ2-2; D is perhaps TRBD1 (6 bases). Germline CDR1 and CDR2: SQVTM and ANQGSEA. The CDR3 is made up of 13 amino acids. V shed 5 bases and J shed 5 bases, with 12 bases lying between them.

The chain is built from TRBV5-1 and TRBJ2-1; 8 nucleotides align to TRBD1. V lost 3 bases and J lost 5; bases outside the gene matches: 4. The length of the CDR3 is 14 residues. CDR1 and CDR2 from the germline V gene are SGHRS and YFSETQ. The CDR3 loop is CASSSGGPDNEQFF. The CDR3 DNA reads TGCGCCAGCAGCTCAGGGGGCCCAGACAATGAGCAGTTCTTC.

This rearrangement joins TRBV29-1 to TRBJ2-3, with 13 bases matching TRBD2. The CDR3 runs to 16 residues. From germline, CDR1 is SQVTM and CDR2 ANQGSEA. The V and J ends lost 4 bases and 6 bases, in that order; junction bases with no gene match: 10. CDR3 sequence: CSVARTSGGPSDTQYF. As DNA, the CDR3 is TGCAGCGTTGCCCGGACTAGCGGGGGACCATCGGATACGCAGTATTTT.

This chain connects TRBV21-1 to TRBJ2-7; the listed D gene, TRBD2, was not tested against the DNA. TRBV21-1 is reported as a pseudogene. The CDR3 contains 16 residues. The CDR3 sequence: CASSQGGVRVSYEQYF. In DNA, the CDR3 is TGTGCCAGCAGCCAGGGAGGGGTAAGGGTATCCTACGAGCAGTACTTC.

This clone came up a few times. The identical CDR3 is also encoded by other nucleotide sequences in the sample. As DNA, the CDR3 is TGTGCCAGCAGTTACGGACTAGCGGGGGCCTACGAGCAGTACTTC. It yields the protein CASSYGLAGAYEQYF. The rearrangement links TRBV6-5 to TRBJ2-7, with TRBD2 matching 13 bases. There are 15 residues in the CDR3. From germline, CDR1 is MNHEY and CDR2 SVGAGI. V lost 2 bases, J lost 2 bases, and 0 bases stayed unmatched.

This chain links TRBV5-1 with TRBJ1-1, with TRBD1 matching over 7 bases. Germline assignment: CDR1 SGHRS and CDR2 YFSETQ. The J segment lost 0 bases and the V segment lost 1 base, leaving 6 bases of the junction unmatched. CDR3 length equals 16 residues. The CDR3 here is CASSLLTGTVNTEAFF. CDR3 sequence (DNA): TGCGCCAGCAGCTTGTTGACAGGGACAGTGAACACTGAAGCTTTCTTT.

About this clone: An end of the junction differs from the germline gene, which may be a read error. The rearrangement links TRBV7-7 to TRBJ2-2; 7 bases are shared with TRBD1. The CDR3 spans 16 residues. Germline V CDR1 and CDR2: SSHAT, FNYEAQ (reference sequence). CDR3 sequence (DNA): TGTGCTAGCAGCCCTACCGGGACAGCGAACACCGGGGAGCTGTTTTTT. Protein sequence: CASSPTGTANTGELFF.

This clone has a single count. The chain is built from TRBV2 and TRBJ1-3; unclear D gene. The ends were cut back, 6 bases at V and 8 bases at J, with 26 bases in the middle. Germline V lookup: CDR1 SNHLY, CDR2 FYNNEI. The CDR3 runs 17 residues. CDR3 in DNA: TGTGCCAGCAGGGAGGACCTGACACTTATTCTTAGGGACACCATATATTTT. Residues: CASREDLTLILRDTIYF.

The rearrangement links TRBV5-1 to TRBJ2-1; TRBD1 is a possible D gene (7 bases). Germline V CDR1 and CDR2: SGHRS, YFSETQ. Trimming removed 4 bases at V and 9 bases at J, with 20 bases between. The CDR3 is 15 amino acids. This CDR3 is CASSVNGQDGGEQFF. In nucleotides, the CDR3 is TGCGCCAGCAGCGTGAACGGACAGGACGGGGGTGAGCAGTTCTTC.

The chain joins TRBV5-5 to TRBJ1-1; D possibly corresponds to TRBD1 (6 bases). This CDR3 has 15 amino acids. Trimming cost V 0 bases and J 1 base, with 10 bases left between them. Germline CDR1 reads SGHKS; CDR2 reads YYEKEE (reference sequence). This CDR3 is CASSLVGQQNTEAFF. The CDR3 DNA reads TGTGCCAGCAGCTTGGTAGGACAGCAGAACACTGAAGCTTTCTTT.

The V gene is TRBV4-2, the J gene TRBJ1-2, with D perhaps TRBD1 (5 bases). Germline V lookup: CDR1 LGHNA, CDR2 YNFKEQ. Between the trimmed V and J ends, which lost 1 base and 6 bases, there was a span of 12 bases. This CDR3 is built from 14 residues. This chain's CDR3 is CASSQGGREDGYTF. The CDR3, as DNA: TGTGCCAGCAGCCAAGGTGGCAGGGAGGATGGCTACACCTTC.

This chain uses TRBV7-7 with TRBJ2-2, with TRBD1 matching over 9 bases. The V gene end was trimmed by 5 bases and the J gene end by 4 bases; junction bases not matched to a gene: 2. CDR1 is SSHAT and CDR2 is FNYEAQ in the germline V gene (reference sequence). The CDR3 spans 14 residues. CDR3 protein: CASSADRGTGELFF. CDR3 coding DNA: TGTGCCAGCAGCGCGGACAGGGGCACCGGGGAGCTGTTTTTT.

This sequence joins TRBV7-2 and TRBJ2-5, with 8 bases matching TRBD1. This CDR3 has 13 residues. Looked up from germline, CDR1 is SGHTA and CDR2 is FQGNSA. The junction had 8 bases not matched to a gene; V was cut back by 4 bases and J by 10 bases. The CDR3 DNA sequence: TGTGCCAGCAGCTCTCAGGACAGGGCGAACCAGTACTTC. Residues: CASSSQDRANQYF.